Below, one T cell receptor (beta chain) is given with its context. What it binds is not known. The data stem from a study of T cell responses to AZD1222 COVID-19 vaccine. Study-wide results and caveats: Within unmutated variant regions lay the reported targets of nearly half of spike-specific TCRs. Most donors were white British and more were female, and clonal diversity was possibly underestimated. Just five or six AZD1222 recipients tested seropositive at baseline.

Only in-frame clones appear in the TCRdb table, and some are missing; sequencing was by immunoSEQ multiplex PCR. The sample includes around 110,000 clones, more than 75% seen only once; the top ten take roughly 21%. This CDR3 has 18 residues. V was clipped by 8 bases and J by 4 bases, with 24 bases between them. The germline gives CDR1 LGHNA, CDR2 YSLEER. Sequencing was performed on peripheral blood, taken on day 0 of AZD1222 vaccination. The TCR was taken from an adult in good health. V usage is TRBV4-3 and J usage is TRBJ2-6, with D tentatively TRBD1 or TRBD2 (5 bases each). CDR3 DNA: TGCGCCAGCCCCAAGACAGCCAGACCAGGGAGAGGGGCCAACGTCCTGACTTTC. It yields the protein CASPKTARPGRGANVLTF.